A selection of T cell receptor beta chains follows, all from one sample in a study of T cells in Graves' hyperthyroidism and ophthalmopathy. MiXCR was run by TCRdb on the multiplex PCR reads, yielding one entry per CDR3 protein. The table records fewer than 450,000 distinct CDR3 sequences, about 17% of them present only once. The sequenced material came from blood. All receptors come from a woman aged 30 to 39 with Graves' hyperthyroidism that later progressed to Graves' ophthalmopathy. The CDR3 runs from the conserved cysteine through the conserved F or W. Fields, in order: J gene, V gene, clone size, D gene, CDR3 length, CDR3 DNA, CDR3 protein. The D gene is left open where the match is weak. Not all rows give a size; the values are once, few, many and, for expanded clones, a class.

TRBJ2-7,TRBV10-3,few,-,14,TGTGCCATCAGAAGACAGGACAGCTCCTACGAGCAGTACTTC,CAIRRQDSSYEQYF
TRBJ1-1,TRBV19,many,-,16,TGTGCCAGTAGTATGTCCGGCCTGGGGGGTGATACTGAAGCTTTCTTT,CASSMSGLGGDTEAFF
TRBJ2-1,TRBV19,-,TRBD2,16,TGTGCCAGTAGTAGCGGGACTAGCGAATTCCTCAATGAGCAGTTCTTC,CASSSGTSEFLNEQFF
TRBJ1-1,TRBV27,many,-,14,TGTGCCAGCAGTTTATACGGGGGCCACACTGAAGCTTTCTTT,CASSLYGGHTEAFF
TRBJ2-7,TRBV7-9,-,TRBD1,13,TGTGCCAGCAGACCACAGGGGTCCTACGAGCAGTACTTC,CASRPQGSYEQYF
TRBJ1-3,TRBV2,many,-,13,TGTGCCAGCGGTCCGGGTTCTGGAAACACCATATATTTT,CASGPGSGNTIYF
TRBJ1-5,TRBV19,-,TRBD1,16,TGTGCCAGTAGGCATCCGGGACAGGGGGCAAGACAGCCCCAGCATTTT,CASRHPGQGARQPQHF
TRBJ2-7,TRBV11-2,many,TRBD1,15,TGTGCCAGCAGCTTAGGACAGGGAATACCCTACGAGCAGTACTTC,CASSLGQGIPYEQYF
TRBJ2-3,TRBV4-1,many,-,15,TGCGCCAGCAGCCACACAGTCGTAGGGGCAGATACGCAGTATTTT,CASSHTVVGADTQYF
TRBJ1-2,TRBV28,many,TRBD1,14,TGTGCCAGCAAATATGGACAGGGGGCGCTTGGCTACACCTTC,CASKYGQGALGYTF
TRBJ1-4,TRBV30,-,-,17,TGTGCCTGGAGTCCACCCCCCCCTCTAAGAAGAAATGAAAAACTGTTTTTT,CAWSPPPPLRRNEKLFF
TRBJ2-4,TRBV20-1,-,TRBD2,14,TGCAGTTACTCAAACGGGGGGTTAGAGGACATTCAGTACTTC,CSYSNGGLEDIQYF
TRBJ1-2,TRBV6-1,many,-,14,TGTGCCAGCATAATGGATGGGAGCTGGTATGGCTACACCTTC,CASIMDGSWYGYTF
TRBJ2-2,TRBV3-1,-,-,13,TGTGCCAGCACCCAGGTGGGGGCCGGGGAGCTGTTTTTT,CASTQVGAGELFF
TRBJ2-1,TRBV20-1,few,TRBD2,15,TGCAGTGCTAGAGTCCGAACTAGCGTTAACAATGAGCAGTTCTTC,CSARVRTSVNNEQFF
TRBJ2-5,TRBV11-2,many,TRBD2,15,TGTGCCAGTATAAACCGGACTAGCGGGGGAAAGACCCAGTACTTC,CASINRTSGGKTQYF